The 6 T cell receptor beta chains listed next were all sequenced from one sample in a study of early T cells in non-severe SARS-CoV-2 infection (dated by TCRdb to the early 2020s). Library prep was done by 5' RACE. Sequencer: NextSeq 500. TCRdb cleaned the public reads at Q25 with fastp, built clones with MiXCR and kept in-frame beta chains. Records with the same CDR3 protein are collapsed into one entry carrying the most frequent genes and DNA. For this sample there are tens of thousands of distinct CDR3 sequences; around 14% appear just once. Together, the top ten hold roughly 5.5% of the sample. Sequencing used whole blood. The origin of the receptors is an adult who was a healthcare worker with PCR-confirmed SARS-CoV-2 infection or an uninfected control (not recorded which).

This clonotype was seen a few times. V usage is TRBV7-2 and J usage is TRBJ2-7; weak D call: TRBD1 (6 bases). CDR1 and CDR2 from the germline V gene are SGHTA and FQGNSA. The V gene lost 3 bases and the J gene lost 2 bases, with 8 bases spanning the gap. CDR3 length: 13 residues. CDR3 sequence reads: CASSFGQTYEQYF. CDR3 sequence (DNA): TGTGCCAGCAGCTTTGGACAGACCTACGAGCAGTACTTC.

The count of this clonotype is one. The V gene is TRBV4-1, the J gene TRBJ2-3; D is unresolved. Germline lookup yields CDR1 MGHRA and CDR2 YSYEKL. V lost 0 bases, J lost 6 bases, and 13 bases lay in between. The CDR3 is made up of 15 amino acids. The CDR3 bases are TGCGCCAGCAGCCAAGATGACCTTCGTTGGGATACGCAGTATTTT. Protein product: CASSQDDLRWDTQYF.

This clonotype was picked up many times. The chain employs TRBV12-3 or TRBV12-4 and TRBJ2-7, with a possible D match to TRBD1 (6 bases). V lost 0 bases to trimming and J lost 0 bases, with 6 bases between them. This CDR3 contains 14 residues. CDR3 in DNA: TGTGCCAGCAGTTTAGCGGGACACTCCTACGAGCAGTACTTC. Amino acid sequence: CASSLAGHSYEQYF.

The chain links TRBV21-1 to TRBJ2-3; the table's D gene call, TRBD1, was not cross checked with the DNA. TRBV21-1 is recorded as a pseudogene. There are 15 residues in the CDR3. The CDR3: CASSKGYGASDTQYF. Written as DNA, the CDR3 is TGTGCCAGCAGCAAAGGCTACGGGGCCTCAGATACGCAGTATTTT.

This clonotype was recorded at least ten times. The chain combines TRBV20-1 with TRBJ2-7, with a possible D match to TRBD1 (6 bases). The germline V gene encodes CDR1 DFQATT and CDR2 SNEGSKA (reference sequence). This CDR3 is built from 16 residues. Deletions cut 6 bases from V and 3 bases from J, with 24 bases between. The CDR3: CSAHTPRPGHSYEQYF. As DNA, the CDR3 is TGCAGTGCCCACACCCCCCGACCGGGACATAGCTACGAGCAGTACTTC.

This clonotype was observed at least ten times. The chain links TRBV6-5 to TRBJ2-3, with D uncertain. The CDR3 has 14 residues. Deletions cut 3 bases from V and 3 bases from J, with 10 bases between. Germline loops: CDR1 MNHEY, CDR2 SVGAGI. Here the CDR3 reads CASSYEAGTDTQYF. For the CDR3, the DNA is TGTGCCAGCAGTTATGAAGCTGGAACAGATACGCAGTATTTT.